Listed below are T cell receptor beta chains from one sample, sequenced in a study of CD8 T cells in ankylosing spondylitis. TCRdb re-analysed the 5' RACE reads in MiXCR, keeping a single row per CDR3 protein. This sample has some 840,000 distinct CDR3 sequences, with 12% found just once. Sequenced: blood, either unsorted or a sorted T cell fraction (not recorded which). The receptors stem from a male donor with ankylosing spondylitis. The CDR3 runs from the conserved cysteine through the conserved F or W. The D gene is left open where the match is weak. Clone sizes are given selectively: once, few, many, or a class where the clone is expanded.

cdr3_nt: TGTGCCAGTTCGGGGCCATACCGCACAGATACGCAGTATTTT
cdr3_aa: CASSGPYRTDTQYF
v_call: TRBV19
clone_size: NA
j_call: TRBJ2-3
d_call: NA

cdr3_nt: TGCAGTGCGGTTAGGGACGGAGCGGCTGAAGCTTTCTTT
cdr3_aa: CSAVRDGAAEAFF
v_call: TRBV20-1
clone_size: few
j_call: TRBJ1-1
d_call: NA

cdr3_nt: TGTGCCAGCAGCTCAACAGGGGATTGGAGCACAGATACGCAGTATTTT
cdr3_aa: CASSSTGDWSTDTQYF
v_call: TRBV7-8
clone_size: NA
j_call: TRBJ2-3
d_call: TRBD1

cdr3_nt: TGTGCCAGCAGTTACAATTCCCAAACATGGAAGTACTTC
cdr3_aa: CASSYNSQTWKYF
v_call: TRBV6-5
clone_size: few
j_call: TRBJ2-7
d_call: NA

cdr3_nt: TGTGCCAGCAGCCAACCGACAGGGGTCCCCTACGAGCAGTACTTC
cdr3_aa: CASSQPTGVPYEQYF
v_call: TRBV4-2
clone_size: few
j_call: TRBJ2-7
d_call: TRBD1

cdr3_nt: TGTGCCAGCAGCTCGACAGGGTGGGATTCACCCCTCCACTTT
cdr3_aa: CASSSTGWDSPLHF
v_call: TRBV7-2
clone_size: few
j_call: TRBJ1-6
d_call: TRBD1

cdr3_nt: TGTGCCAGCAGCCTGACCGTGACTTCGAACACCGGGGAGCTGTTTTTT
cdr3_aa: CASSLTVTSNTGELFF
v_call: TRBV11-3
clone_size: NA
j_call: TRBJ2-2
d_call: NA

cdr3_nt: TGTGCCAGCAGCTTAAACTGGTCGAGGGTTCCCCAGTACTTC
cdr3_aa: CASSLNWSRVPQYF
v_call: TRBV7-2
clone_size: NA
j_call: TRBJ2-5
d_call: NA

cdr3_nt: TGTGCCAGCAGCGTCGGCGGAATAATATCACCCCTCCACTTT
cdr3_aa: CASSVGGIISPLHF
v_call: TRBV7-3
clone_size: many
j_call: TRBJ1-6
d_call: NA

cdr3_nt: TGTGCCAGCAGTTACTCTTCCAGCTCCTACAATGAGCAGTTCTTC
cdr3_aa: CASSYSSSSYNEQFF
v_call: TRBV6-5
clone_size: NA
j_call: TRBJ2-1
d_call: NA

cdr3_nt: TGTGCCATCAGTGCGGGGGACGCGAATGAGCAGTTCTTC
cdr3_aa: CAISAGDANEQFF
v_call: TRBV10-3
clone_size: few
j_call: TRBJ2-1
d_call: NA

cdr3_nt: TGCAGTGCCCACCGTGGGGTGGGAAAGACCCAGTACTTC
cdr3_aa: CSAHRGVGKTQYF
v_call: TRBV20-1
clone_size: few
j_call: TRBJ2-5
d_call: NA

cdr3_nt: TGTGCCAGCAGCTTAATGGCAGGGTCGGGCGGGGAGCTGTTTTTT
cdr3_aa: CASSLMAGSGGELFF
v_call: TRBV7-3
clone_size: few
j_call: TRBJ2-2
d_call: NA

cdr3_nt: TGCGCCAGCAGCTTGCGGCCGCCCGGCAGCTACGAGCAGTACTTC
cdr3_aa: CASSLRPPGSYEQYF
v_call: TRBV5-1
clone_size: NA
j_call: TRBJ2-7
d_call: NA

cdr3_nt: TGCAGTGCTGCCCCACACGGGAACACTGAAGCTTTCTTT
cdr3_aa: CSAAPHGNTEAFF
v_call: TRBV20-1
clone_size: NA
j_call: TRBJ1-1
d_call: NA

cdr3_nt: TGTGCCAGCGGAATAGCGGGAGCCTCTACCGGGGAGCTGTTTTTT
cdr3_aa: CASGIAGASTGELFF
v_call: TRBV11-2
clone_size: NA
j_call: TRBJ2-2
d_call: TRBD2

cdr3_nt: TGTGCCAGCAGCCTGACAGGGGTGGAAACCGGGGAGCTGTTTTTT
cdr3_aa: CASSLTGVETGELFF
v_call: TRBV5-6
clone_size: few
j_call: TRBJ2-2
d_call: TRBD1

cdr3_nt: TGTGCCAGCTCACCAAGGCACACAGATACGCAGTATTTT
cdr3_aa: CASSPRHTDTQYF
v_call: TRBV18
clone_size: many
j_call: TRBJ2-3
d_call: NA

cdr3_nt: TGTGCCAGCAGTTTTCCCCGGCGGGAACGAGATACGCAGTATTTT
cdr3_aa: CASSFPRRERDTQYF
v_call: TRBV6-5
clone_size: many
j_call: TRBJ2-3
d_call: NA

cdr3_nt: TGCAGTGCAGCGCCCGACACGAACACTGAAGCTTTCTTT
cdr3_aa: CSAAPDTNTEAFF
v_call: TRBV20-1
clone_size: NA
j_call: TRBJ1-1
d_call: NA

cdr3_nt: TGCGCCAGCAGCCAAGATCTGCGGGCTGCGAACACTGAAGCTTTCTTT
cdr3_aa: CASSQDLRAANTEAFF
v_call: TRBV4-3
clone_size: many
j_call: TRBJ1-1
d_call: NA

cdr3_nt: TGTGCCAGCAGCTCCAGGTGGGAGGTAGATACGCAGTATTTT
cdr3_aa: CASSSRWEVDTQYF
v_call: TRBV7-2
clone_size: NA
j_call: TRBJ2-3
d_call: NA

cdr3_nt: TGTGCCAGCTCACCAAGGGGCACCAGAGAGACCCAGTACTTC
cdr3_aa: CASSPRGTRETQYF
v_call: TRBV18
clone_size: many
j_call: TRBJ2-5
d_call: NA

cdr3_nt: TGTGCCAGCAGCTTAGCGTGGCCCAATGAGCAGTTCTTC
cdr3_aa: CASSLAWPNEQFF
v_call: TRBV7-2
clone_size: NA
j_call: TRBJ2-1
d_call: NA

cdr3_nt: TGCAGTGCTAGAGGGGACAGTCGCGACGAGCAGTACTTC
cdr3_aa: CSARGDSRDEQYF
v_call: TRBV20-1
clone_size: NA
j_call: TRBJ2-7
d_call: TRBD1

cdr3_nt: TGTGCCAGCAGCTCCCGGGCCGAGGGCTACGAGCAGTACTTC
cdr3_aa: CASSSRAEGYEQYF
v_call: TRBV7-2
clone_size: NA
j_call: TRBJ2-7
d_call: NA

cdr3_nt: TGTGCCAGCAGCTATCAGTGGTCGACCTATGGCTACACCTTC
cdr3_aa: CASSYQWSTYGYTF
v_call: TRBV5-5
clone_size: few
j_call: TRBJ1-2
d_call: NA

cdr3_nt: TGTGCCAGCTCACCCGCCCGGGCCGATGGGACTGAAGCTTTCTTT
cdr3_aa: CASSPARADGTEAFF
v_call: TRBV18
clone_size: NA
j_call: TRBJ1-1
d_call: NA

cdr3_nt: TGTGCCAGCAGCCAAAGGCGGGGGGGCCGGGAGACCCAGTACTTC
cdr3_aa: CASSQRRGGRETQYF
v_call: TRBV6-2/TRBV6-3
clone_size: few
j_call: TRBJ2-5
d_call: TRBD2

cdr3_nt: TGCAGTGCTAGAAGACTAGCGGGGACGTTTGTCACAGATACGCAGTATTTT
cdr3_aa: CSARRLAGTFVTDTQYF
v_call: TRBV20-1
clone_size: NA
j_call: TRBJ2-3
d_call: TRBD2

cdr3_nt: TGTGCCAGCAGTGAAAGGGGTCCCAGCGGGACCCAGTACTTC
cdr3_aa: CASSERGPSGTQYF
v_call: TRBV2
clone_size: NA
j_call: TRBJ2-5
d_call: NA

cdr3_nt: TGCAGTGCACTATCGACAGTGCAAGAGACCCAGTACTTC
cdr3_aa: CSALSTVQETQYF
v_call: TRBV20-1
clone_size: NA
j_call: TRBJ2-5
d_call: NA

cdr3_nt: TGTGCCAGCAGCTGGGACAGGGAGGTTGGTGAAGCTTTCTTT
cdr3_aa: CASSWDREVGEAFF
v_call: TRBV6-1
clone_size: few
j_call: TRBJ1-1
d_call: TRBD1

cdr3_nt: TGTGCCAGTAGTAAGCCCCCGAGTGGCAATGAGCAGTTCTTC
cdr3_aa: CASSKPPSGNEQFF
v_call: TRBV19
clone_size: NA
j_call: TRBJ2-1
d_call: NA

cdr3_nt: TGTGCCAGCAGTCGCCGGGACAGGGTATCCGAGCAGTACTTC
cdr3_aa: CASSRRDRVSEQYF
v_call: TRBV12-3/TRBV12-4
clone_size: few
j_call: TRBJ2-7
d_call: TRBD1

cdr3_nt: TGCAGTGCTCCGACAGGGTCGACCACAGATACGCAGTATTTT
cdr3_aa: CSAPTGSTTDTQYF
v_call: TRBV20-1
clone_size: NA
j_call: TRBJ2-3
d_call: TRBD1

cdr3_nt: TGTGCCAGCTCAACCACGGCGGACTACGAGCAGTACTTC
cdr3_aa: CASSTTADYEQYF
v_call: TRBV18
clone_size: NA
j_call: TRBJ2-7
d_call: NA

cdr3_nt: TGTGCCAGCAGCTTAGTTAGTAGCGGGAGGTGGCCAGATACGCAGTATTTT
cdr3_aa: CASSLVSSGRWPDTQYF
v_call: TRBV7-2
clone_size: few
j_call: TRBJ2-3
d_call: TRBD2

cdr3_nt: TGCGCCAGCAGCTTGGTCCCCTGGCCTGTTGGGAATGAGCAGTTCTTC
cdr3_aa: CASSLVPWPVGNEQFF
v_call: TRBV5-1
clone_size: NA
j_call: TRBJ2-1
d_call: NA

cdr3_nt: TGTGCCAGCAGCCAACAGGGGGTATCCCCAGATACGCAGTATTTT
cdr3_aa: CASSQQGVSPDTQYF
v_call: TRBV7-8
clone_size: many
j_call: TRBJ2-3
d_call: TRBD1

cdr3_nt: TGTGCCAGCAGTTTGGGTGGGACTAGCGTCTCGTTCTTC
cdr3_aa: CASSLGGTSVSFF
v_call: TRBV12-3/TRBV12-4
clone_size: NA
j_call: TRBJ2-1
d_call: TRBD2

cdr3_nt: TGTGCCAGCAGCCTAATGGGGCAGGGTCAGGATGAGCAGTTCTTC
cdr3_aa: CASSLMGQGQDEQFF
v_call: TRBV7-3
clone_size: NA
j_call: TRBJ2-1
d_call: NA

cdr3_nt: TGCGCCAGCAGTAGAGGGGGGGTCATGAACACTGAAGCTTTCTTT
cdr3_aa: CASSRGGVMNTEAFF
v_call: TRBV10-2
clone_size: NA
j_call: TRBJ1-1
d_call: NA

cdr3_nt: TGCAGTGCAACCACAGGGTCACGCTCTGGAAACACCATATATTTT
cdr3_aa: CSATTGSRSGNTIYF
v_call: TRBV20-1
clone_size: once
j_call: TRBJ1-3
d_call: NA

cdr3_nt: TGCGCCAGCAGGGGGACAACAGACACCGGGGAGCTGTTTTTT
cdr3_aa: CASRGTTDTGELFF
v_call: TRBV5-1
clone_size: few
j_call: TRBJ2-2
d_call: NA

cdr3_nt: TGCGCCAGCAGCTTTGGAACAGGGGGTTCGCTCTCTGGAAACACCATATATTTT
cdr3_aa: CASSFGTGGSLSGNTIYF
v_call: TRBV5-1
clone_size: few
j_call: TRBJ1-3
d_call: TRBD1